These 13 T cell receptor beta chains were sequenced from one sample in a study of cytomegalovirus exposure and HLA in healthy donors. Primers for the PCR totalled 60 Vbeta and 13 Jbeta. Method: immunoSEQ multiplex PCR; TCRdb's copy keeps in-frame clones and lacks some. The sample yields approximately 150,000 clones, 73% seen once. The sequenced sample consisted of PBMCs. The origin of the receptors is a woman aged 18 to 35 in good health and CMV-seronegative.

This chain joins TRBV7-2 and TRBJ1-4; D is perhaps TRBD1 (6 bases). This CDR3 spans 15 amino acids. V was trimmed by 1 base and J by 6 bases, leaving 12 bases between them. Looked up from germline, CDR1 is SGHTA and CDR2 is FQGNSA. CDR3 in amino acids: CASSLGWDTYEKLFF. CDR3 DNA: TGTGCCAGCAGCTTAGGGTGGGACACATATGAAAAACTGTTTTTT.

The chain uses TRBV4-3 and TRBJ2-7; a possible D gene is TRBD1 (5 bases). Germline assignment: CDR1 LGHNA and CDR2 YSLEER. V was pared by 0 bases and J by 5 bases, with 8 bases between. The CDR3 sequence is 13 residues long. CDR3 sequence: CASSQDIRDEQYF. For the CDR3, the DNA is TGCGCCAGCAGCCAAGATATCAGGGACGAGCAGTACTTC.

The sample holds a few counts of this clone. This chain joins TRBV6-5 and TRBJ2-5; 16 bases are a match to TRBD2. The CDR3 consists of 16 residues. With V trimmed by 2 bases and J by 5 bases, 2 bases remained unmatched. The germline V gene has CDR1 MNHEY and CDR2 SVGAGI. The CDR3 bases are TGTGCCAGCAGTTACGGGACTAGCGGGGGGGCGGAGACCCAGTACTTC. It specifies CASSYGTSGGAETQYF.

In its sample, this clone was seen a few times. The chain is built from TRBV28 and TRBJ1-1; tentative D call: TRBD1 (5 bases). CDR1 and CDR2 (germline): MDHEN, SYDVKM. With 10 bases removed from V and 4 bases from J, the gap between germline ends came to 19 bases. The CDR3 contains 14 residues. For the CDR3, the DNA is TGTGCCACCTCCCTGGGGGGACTTCGCACTGAAGCTTTCTTT. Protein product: CATSLGGLRTEAFF.

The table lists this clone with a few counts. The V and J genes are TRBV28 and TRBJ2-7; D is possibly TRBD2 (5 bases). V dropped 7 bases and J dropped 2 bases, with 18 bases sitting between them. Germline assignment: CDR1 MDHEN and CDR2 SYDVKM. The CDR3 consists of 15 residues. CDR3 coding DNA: TGTGCCAGCACCCCCGCGGAGGCAGGTCCCTACGAGCAGTACTTC. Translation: CASTPAEAGPYEQYF.

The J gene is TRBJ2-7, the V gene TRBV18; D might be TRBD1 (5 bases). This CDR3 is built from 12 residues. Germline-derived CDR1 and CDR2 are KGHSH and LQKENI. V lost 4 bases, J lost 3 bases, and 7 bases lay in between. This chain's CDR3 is CASSRDSYEQYF. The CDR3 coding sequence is TGTGCCAGCTCACGAGACAGCTACGAGCAGTACTTC.

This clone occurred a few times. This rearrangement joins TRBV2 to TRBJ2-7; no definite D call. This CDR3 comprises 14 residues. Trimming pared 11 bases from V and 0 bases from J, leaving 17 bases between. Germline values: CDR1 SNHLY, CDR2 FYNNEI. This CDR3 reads CAVTSQLNSYEQYF. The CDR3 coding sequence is TGTGCCGTAACGTCGCAACTAAACTCCTACGAGCAGTACTTC.

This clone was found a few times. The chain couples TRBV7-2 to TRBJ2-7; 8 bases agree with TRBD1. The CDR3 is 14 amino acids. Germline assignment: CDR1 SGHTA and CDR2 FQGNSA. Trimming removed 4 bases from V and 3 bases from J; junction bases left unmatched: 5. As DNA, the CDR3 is TGTGCCAGCAGCTCCCAGGGACAGGTCTACGAGCAGTACTTC. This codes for CASSSQGQVYEQYF.

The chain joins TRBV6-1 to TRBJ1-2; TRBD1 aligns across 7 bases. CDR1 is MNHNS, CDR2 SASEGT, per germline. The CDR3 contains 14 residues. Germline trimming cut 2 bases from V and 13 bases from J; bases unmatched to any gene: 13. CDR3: CASSERGGKGAVTF. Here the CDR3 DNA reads TGTGCCAGCAGTGAAAGAGGTGGTAAGGGGGCAGTCACCTTC.

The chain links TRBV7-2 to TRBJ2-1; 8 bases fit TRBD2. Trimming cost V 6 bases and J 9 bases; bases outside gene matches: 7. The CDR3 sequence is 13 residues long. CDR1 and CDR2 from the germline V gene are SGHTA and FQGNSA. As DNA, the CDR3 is TGTGCCAGCAGACAAGCGGGAGTCGGTGAGCAGTTCTTC. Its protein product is CASRQAGVGEQFF.

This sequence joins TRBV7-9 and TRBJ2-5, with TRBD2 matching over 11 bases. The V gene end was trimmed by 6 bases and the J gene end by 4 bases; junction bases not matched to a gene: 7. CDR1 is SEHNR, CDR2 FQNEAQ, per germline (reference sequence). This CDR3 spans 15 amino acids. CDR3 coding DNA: TGTGCCAGCAGTCTAGCGGGGGGCCGGGTAGAGACCCAGTACTTC. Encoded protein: CASSLAGGRVETQYF.

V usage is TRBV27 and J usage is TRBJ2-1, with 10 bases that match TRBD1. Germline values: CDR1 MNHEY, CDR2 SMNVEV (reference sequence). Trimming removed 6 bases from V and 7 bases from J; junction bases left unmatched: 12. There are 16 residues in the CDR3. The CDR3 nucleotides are TGTGCCAGCAGGCTGCCCCGGGACAGGGGAGGGAATGAGCAGTTCTTC. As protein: CASRLPRDRGGNEQFF.

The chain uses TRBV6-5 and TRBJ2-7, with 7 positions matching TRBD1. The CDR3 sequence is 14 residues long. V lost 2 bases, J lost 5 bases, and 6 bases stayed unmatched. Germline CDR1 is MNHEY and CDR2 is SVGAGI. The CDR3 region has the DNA TGTGCCAGCAGTTACGTCGGGACAGAGCACGAGCAGTACTTC. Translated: CASSYVGTEHEQYF.